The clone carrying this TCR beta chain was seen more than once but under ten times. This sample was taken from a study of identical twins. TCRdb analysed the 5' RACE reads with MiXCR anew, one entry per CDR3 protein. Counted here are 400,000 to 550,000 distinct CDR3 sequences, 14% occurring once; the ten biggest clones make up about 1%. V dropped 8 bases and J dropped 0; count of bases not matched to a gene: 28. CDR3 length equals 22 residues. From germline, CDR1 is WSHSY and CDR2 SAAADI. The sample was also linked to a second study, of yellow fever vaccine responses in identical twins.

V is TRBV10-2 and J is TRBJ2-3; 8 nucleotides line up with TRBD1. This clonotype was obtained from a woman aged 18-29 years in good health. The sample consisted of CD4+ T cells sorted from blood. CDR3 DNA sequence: TGCGCCAGCCGAGGTACAGGGGGATCTCGTCAGGGATCGCCTCATAGCACAGATACGCAGTATTTT. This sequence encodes CASRGTGGSRQGSPHSTDTQYF.